The rows below give T cell receptor beta chains drawn from one sample of a study of lymphopenia after photon versus proton radiotherapy. Only in-frame clones appear in the TCRdb table, and some are missing; sequencing was by immunoSEQ multiplex PCR. Seen here are several thousand clones, about 91% observed once, and the top ten hold approximately 23%. This material consisted of peripheral blood, taken from a patient treated with photon-based radiotherapy. The receptors originated from an older man with cholangiocarcinoma. Both conserved end residues are part of each CDR3. Fields, in order: clone size, V gene, CDR3 length, CDR3 protein. Clone size is stated in some rows and not others, as once, few, many or a class when expanded.

abundance: -
v_gene: TRBV30
len: 12
CDR3aa: CAWSLDNYGYTF

abundance: -
v_gene: TRBV12-5
len: 13
CDR3aa: CASGRDTLYEQYF

abundance: -
v_gene: TRBV4-2
len: 14
CDR3aa: CASSLGMGTDTQYF

abundance: -
v_gene: TRBV2
len: 18
CDR3aa: CASSESAWGGQGMETQYF

abundance: -
v_gene: TRBV7-2
len: 13
CDR3aa: CASLPQGNYGYTF

abundance: -
v_gene: TRBV28
len: 14
CDR3aa: CASSFPRTNQPQHF

abundance: -
v_gene: TRBV7-9
len: 15
CDR3aa: CASSLKWDRGNEQFF

abundance: -
v_gene: TRBV5-1
len: 16
CDR3aa: CASSARVVGGTDTQYF

abundance: -
v_gene: TRBV15
len: 16
CDR3aa: CATSRDEYGLQETQYF

abundance: -
v_gene: TRBV29-1
len: 11
CDR3aa: CSAGQVYGYTF

abundance: -
v_gene: TRBV7-3
len: 14
CDR3aa: CASSLDVTGSEQYF

abundance: -
v_gene: TRBV28
len: 13
CDR3aa: CASTPEDYTEAFF

abundance: -
v_gene: TRBV2
len: 12
CDR3aa: CASNREREKLFF

abundance: -
v_gene: TRBV7-9
len: 15
CDR3aa: CASSRLAGGQDTQYF

abundance: few
v_gene: TRBV11-1
len: 15
CDR3aa: CASSIDLGPYTEAFF

abundance: -
v_gene: TRBV11-2
len: 14
CDR3aa: CASSFSGGAYEQYF

abundance: -
v_gene: TRBV5-8
len: 12
CDR3aa: CASSLPNYGYTF

abundance: -
v_gene: TRBV5-1
len: 12
CDR3aa: CASAGGNTEAFF

abundance: -
v_gene: TRBV11-1
len: 15
CDR3aa: CASSLAVGQTYEQYF

abundance: -
v_gene: TRBV5-1
len: 15
CDR3aa: CASSSGQAGGYEQYF

abundance: -
v_gene: TRBV6-1
len: 18
CDR3aa: CASRESDRALPMNTEAFF

abundance: medium-sized
v_gene: TRBV28
len: 13
CDR3aa: CASSARGGGELFF

abundance: -
v_gene: TRBV6-1
len: 15
CDR3aa: CASLPGQGMNGELFF

abundance: -
v_gene: TRBV5-1
len: 16
CDR3aa: CASSKGGGFSTDTQYF

abundance: -
v_gene: TRBV2
len: 15
CDR3aa: CASSPQGAPNEKLFF

abundance: once
v_gene: TRBV5-4
len: 14
CDR3aa: CASSWGTGESPLHF

abundance: -
v_gene: TRBV19
len: 17
CDR3aa: CASSWGRGGVWSGELFF

abundance: -
v_gene: TRBV2
len: 11
CDR3aa: CASSGDSIRFF

abundance: -
v_gene: TRBV5-1
len: 14
CDR3aa: CASSTTGDSVKAFF

abundance: -
v_gene: TRBV27
len: 15
CDR3aa: CASIPTSGAYNEQFF

abundance: -
v_gene: TRBV9
len: 11
CDR3aa: CASASTDTQYF